The 2 T cell receptor beta chains in this list originate from one sample, sequenced in a study of blood T cell repertoires in COVID-19. Sequencing was performed with immunoSEQ multiplex PCR; in TCRdb, only in-frame clones are kept and a portion is missing. Among more than 60,000 clones listed, over 65% were seen once. Sequenced input: peripheral blood. These receptors all stem from a human donor with acute or convalescent COVID-19. The donor label of this sample is uncertain.

This clone was seen just once. The gene calls are TRBV2 and TRBJ2-5, with D maybe TRBD1 (6 bases). CDR3 length: 13 amino acids. Looked up from germline, CDR1 is SNHLY and CDR2 is FYNNEI. Trimming left V 7 bases short and J 1 base short, with 10 bases between. The CDR3 coding sequence is TGTGCCAGCAAGGGACAATTCCAAGAGACCCAGTACTTC. It translates to CASKGQFQETQYF.

This clone occurred a few times. V gene TRBV5-5 combines with J gene TRBJ2-2; tentative D call: TRBD1 (6 bases). Trimming cost V 4 bases and J 3 bases, with 10 bases left between them. Germline CDR1 reads SGHKS; CDR2 reads YYEKEE (reference sequence). The CDR3 totals 14 residues. The CDR3 DNA reads as TGTGCCAGCAGCAGAAGGACAGACACCGGGGAGCTGTTTTTT. This codes for CASSRRTDTGELFF.